This T cell receptor (beta chain) was recorded in a study of cytomegalovirus exposure and HLA in healthy donors (dated by TCRdb to the late 2010s). For the study in its entirety: In an earlier analysis of fewer than 750 of the donors, about 260 Gb of sequence data and 95 million to 130 million unique TCR beta sequences from 150 million to 200 million T cells were reported. HLA typing included class I and class II loci at four-digit resolution. The study used immunosequencing to profile the T cell repertoires of under 700 subjects and linked those repertoires to cytomegalovirus serostatus. In a later genetic analysis, genome-wide SNP genotypes for about 60% of the 666 donors were used, and that subset was treated as a discovery cohort. Rather than drawing on any new phenotypic data, the later analysis identified candidate immune exposures from TCR beta sequences and the way those sequences occurred across donors. Typing coverage differed by locus: A, B, C, DRB1 and DQB1 were typed in roughly 620-630 donors, DQA1 in 500 to 550, DPA1 in around 600, and DPB1 in approximately 450. An earlier analysis of several hundred of the donors applied high-throughput TCR beta sequencing to assess whether each TCR beta V gene segment acted as functional or pseudogenic. The study aimed to test whether signatures of past pathogen exposure could be identified by cataloging public T cell receptors. A separate validation cohort of 100 to 150 different subjects was used in addition to the roughly 700-subject first cohort. Donor age, sex, ethnicity and CMV serostatus were compiled together with the repertoire data. Of the approximately 400 genotyped donors, less than 85% were placed in the genetic ancestry cluster associated with self-reported Caucasian donors. Approximately 310 gigabases of sequencing data and 70 million to 100 million unique TCR sequences were included in an early release covering 500 to 750 HLA-typed donors. The study combined high-throughput TCR immunosequencing, statistical association of individual TCRs with disease status, and machine learning to predict cytomegalovirus infection status. Across roughly 420 genotyped donors of the cohort, an average of roughly 250,000 unique TCR beta nucleotide sequences per donor were sequenced, and 15% to 20% of those sequences were non-productive. All discovery cohort repertoires had been generated using a single sequencing platform. Because of strong linkage in the cohort, roughly 5 DR-DQ haplotypes were treated as single units for association and clustering. To study patterns of TCR occurrence, a later analysis re-analyzed previously published TCR beta repertoires from 700 or so donors and added high-resolution HLA genotyping. The paper's findings and limits, for the study overall: A later analysis reported that several top co-occurrence clusters appeared linked to parvovirus B19, influenza, CMV and Epstein-Barr virus. A later analysis associated 15,000 or so TCR beta sequences with specific HLA alleles at a false discovery rate of 0.05. Correlated functional status among segregating V segments might reflect linkage disequilibrium, but an unknown experimental factor could not be ruled out. Some IMGT-functional V segments, including TRBV6-2 and TRBV6-3, could not be told apart with the 87-base-pair reads, so those segments were excluded. Presence/absence analyses assumed roughly uniform sequencing depth across donors, an assumption that may not hold. V-gene and J-gene trimming of TCR beta chains was associated with a missense DCLRE1C variant in a later genetic analysis, and the association was replicated in an independent cohort. Most TCR sequences were seen in very few donors, while some public TCRs were found in many individuals. Three of the identified cytomegalovirus-associated TCR beta chains were confirmed in vitro to be specific for cytomegalovirus antigens. In an earlier analysis of 587 of the donors, most TCR beta V segments appeared in productive rearrangements about 87% or about 30% of the time, broadly matching IMGT annotations. The study gave a list of 150 to 200 TCR beta chains associated with cytomegalovirus. In a later analysis, HLA-associated TCR beta chains were found to be more clonally expanded and to have lower generation probabilities than equally common non-associated chains. A further reported finding was that TCR beta sequences accurately predicted the HLA-A and HLA-B alleles for most subjects in the first cohort. In a later analysis, the rate of TCR association differed among HLA loci, with DRB1 alleles having the most associated TCRs and HLA-C alleles having the fewest. Assigning TCR associations to individual alleles was difficult when HLA alleles, especially DR and DQ, strongly co-occurred. In a later genetic analysis, fewer N-insertions in productive TCRs were reported among donors in an Asian-associated ancestry cluster than the approximately 710-donor mean. The classifier was reported to diagnose cytomegalovirus status with high specificity and sensitivity in both the original and validation cohorts. Roughly 15 rarely observed V segments, including chromosome 9 orphons, were excluded from the earlier analysis of some 590 of the donors because counts were too low. Immune exposure information for the cohort was limited to CMV serostatus. Because HLA typing was missing for some donors at each locus, association tests included only the typed subset. In a later analysis, most CMV-associated TCR beta chains were found to appear HLA-restricted, with HLA associations seemingly driven largely by CMV exposure. A cluster of highly shared sequence variants was judged likely to represent a technical artifact of the sequencing pipeline. The authors suggested that the approach could potentially be generalized to other disease states and immunological phenotypes. The cohort was sequenced for TCR beta chains only, and without alpha or paired-chain data the features that could be detected were limited.

Comment on this clone: No cognate antigen has been identified for it. No much larger clone exists at a distance of one base, and base qualities are not known.

V loses 7 bases of germline sequence and J loses 4 bases, and the interval between the two ends is 11 bases. The CDR1 and CDR2 encoded by the germline V gene are SGDLS and YYNGEE. The cysteine opens and the phenylalanine closes a CDR3 of 13 amino acids. Only the CDR3 DNA stays, 39 bases, in frame from base 1. The cohort consisted of more than 650 healthy bone marrow donors. At the time of sampling, every cohort member was nominally healthy, though immune exposures that went unrecorded were likely present. The donor tested CMV seronegative, placing the donor among the approximately 360 seronegative members of the cohort. Every donor gave a peripheral blood sample, and the peripheral blood mononuclear cells from that sample were used for TCR beta sequencing. Genomic DNA extraction from the blood cell samples was performed with the Qiagen DNeasy Blood Extraction Kit. Library preparation employed the immunoSEQ multiplex PCR assay. For the multiplex PCR, a mixture combining 60 forward primers for TCR Vbeta segments and 13 reverse primers for TCR Jbeta segments was used. Amplification of the CDR3 region of rearranged TCR beta genes was performed with a multiplex PCR assay on genomic DNA. The amplified TCR beta libraries were sequenced on the Illumina HiSeq System as 87-base-pair reads. As for the authors' bioinformatics: A later analysis tallied tens of millions of unique TCR beta chains across the 666 repertoires, and approximately 12 million of those chains were shared by two or more donors. Raw reads were error-corrected and collapsed into unique sequences with a nearest-neighbor algorithm that merged closely related sequences to remove PCR and sequencing errors. V, D and J gene segments were assigned by aligning CDR3 sequences to IMGT reference sequences. Each retained sequence needed at least a six-nucleotide match to both a V gene segment and a J gene segment. Rearrangements were classified as productive when the CDR3 lacked stop codons and remained in frame with V and J, and all other rearrangements were classified as non-productive. CDR3 was defined according to IMGT convention as the region running from the second conserved V-encoded cysteine to the conserved J-encoded phenylalanine. In an earlier analysis of some 550 of the donors, sequences lacking an unambiguous match to a single V gene segment were excluded. An earlier analysis of roughly 590 of the donors called V segments functional above 56.7% productive rearrangements and segregating when the between-donor standard deviation exceeded 5%. A statistical classification framework was built to diagnose cytomegalovirus status from the catalog of TCR beta chain sequences. V and J gene assignment, in a later analysis, came from comparing TCR nucleotide sequences with IMGT/GENE-DB human TR gene sequences. A later analysis assigned CDR3 sequences and most-parsimonious VDJ recombination scenarios with the TCRdist pipeline. In a later analysis, each TCR beta chain was defined by its CDR3 amino acid sequence together with its V-gene family, and reads without a unique V-gene family were excluded. As a way to deal with suspected cross-contamination and a sequencing artifact, a later analysis dropped 592 nucleotide sequences that were highly shared and had low generation probability. For each public chain, a later analysis derived a clonal expansion index from normalized ranks of inferred template counts within each repertoire. In a later analysis, generation probabilities were computed using a VDJ recombination model fitted to out-of-frame rearrangements, and the results were checked against IGoR. Hypergeometric tests were used in a later analysis to score TCR-TCR, TCR-HLA and TCR-CMV co-occurrence, with a repertoire-size bias correction applied to the TCR pairs. False discovery rates were estimated in a later analysis by permuting HLA or CMV assignments 20 times. In a later analysis, co-occurring TCRs were grouped using DBSCAN, with TCRdist sequence similarity added in when clustering inside HLA-allele-positive subsets. Repertoires with fewer than 30,000 or more than 120,000 public chains were left out of co-occurrence clustering, as were four to six repertoires with anomalous nucleotide sharing. Sourced from immuneACCESS, this table was stored by TCRdb with only in-frame sequences that have V and J called. A share of the clones is absent; for the studies checked, an unresolved V gene accounts for under half, and the remainder has no known explanation. Clone size and V and J calls were adopted from that table, with D and trimming inferred from the DNA. Present in this sample are some 150,000 clones, roughly 75% of which were seen just once. The ten most abundant clones make up about 3.1% of the sample.

Recombination linked TRBV9 to TRBJ2-2; TRBD1 could be the D gene, as 6 bases match. This clonotype originated in a man aged 35-49 years in good health and CMV-seronegative. Source material: PBMCs. The CDR3 region: CASYRDGTGELFF. Here is the DNA: TGTGCCAGCTACAGGGACGGCACCGGGGAGCTGTTTTTT.